This T cell receptor beta chain originates from a study of preoperative IRX-2 immunotherapy in early breast cancer. The treatment is: preoperative locoregional IRX-2 cytokine immunotherapy. This phase Ib study tested locoregional IRX-2 cytokine immunotherapy given before surgery. Data came from immunoSEQ multiplex PCR; TCRdb stores just in-frame clones and leaves some out. Of roughly 34,000 clones listed, just under 90% were seen once; the top ten hold about 1.6%. This TCR was sampled from a human donor with breast cancer. Sequenced material: tumor tissue, taken after IRX-2 immunotherapy.

The CDR3 nucleotides are TGCGCCAGCAGCTTTTACGGGACTAATGAAAAACTGTTTTTT. Protein product: CASSFYGTNEKLFF. The chain couples TRBV5-1 to TRBJ1-4; D gene ambiguous. The germline V and J ends were trimmed by 2 bases and 2 bases, with 7 bases remaining between them. CDR1 and CDR2 from the germline V gene are SGHRS and YFSETQ. This CDR3 has 14 residues.